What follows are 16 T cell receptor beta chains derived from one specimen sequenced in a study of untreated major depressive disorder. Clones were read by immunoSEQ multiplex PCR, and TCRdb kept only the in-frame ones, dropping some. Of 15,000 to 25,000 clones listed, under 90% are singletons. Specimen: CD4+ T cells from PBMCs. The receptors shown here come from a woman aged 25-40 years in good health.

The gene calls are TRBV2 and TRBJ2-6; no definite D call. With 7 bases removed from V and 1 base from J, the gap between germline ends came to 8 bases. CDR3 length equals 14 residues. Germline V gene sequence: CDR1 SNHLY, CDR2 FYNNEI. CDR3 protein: CASKLGSGANVLTF. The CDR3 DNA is TGTGCCAGCAAATTGGGGTCTGGGGCCAACGTCCTGACTTTC.

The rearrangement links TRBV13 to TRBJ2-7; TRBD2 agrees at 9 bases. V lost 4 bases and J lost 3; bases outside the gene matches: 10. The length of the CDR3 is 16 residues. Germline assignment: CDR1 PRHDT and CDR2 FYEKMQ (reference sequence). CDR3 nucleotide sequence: TGTGCCAGCAGCTCAGTAGGGCGGGAGGGCCTCTACGAGCAGTACTTC. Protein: CASSSVGREGLYEQYF.

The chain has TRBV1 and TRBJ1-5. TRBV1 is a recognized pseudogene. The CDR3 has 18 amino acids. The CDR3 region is CTSSQASWVRGSNQPQHF. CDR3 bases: TGCACCAGCAGCCAAGCCTCATGGGTTCGGGGTAGCAATCAGCCCCAGCATTTT.

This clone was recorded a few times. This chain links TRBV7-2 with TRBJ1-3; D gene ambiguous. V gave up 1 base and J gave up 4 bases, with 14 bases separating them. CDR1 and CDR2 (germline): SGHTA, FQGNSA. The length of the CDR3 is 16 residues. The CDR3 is CASSLVAKAGGNTIYF. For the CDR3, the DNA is TGTGCCAGCAGCTTAGTCGCCAAGGCAGGCGGAAACACCATATATTTT.

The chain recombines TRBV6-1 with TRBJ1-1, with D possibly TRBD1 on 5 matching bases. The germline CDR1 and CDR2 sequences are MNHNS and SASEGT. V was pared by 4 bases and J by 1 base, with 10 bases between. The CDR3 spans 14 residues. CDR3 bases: TGTGCCAGCAGTGTCAGGGTTGCGAACACTGAAGCTTTCTTT. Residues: CASSVRVANTEAFF.

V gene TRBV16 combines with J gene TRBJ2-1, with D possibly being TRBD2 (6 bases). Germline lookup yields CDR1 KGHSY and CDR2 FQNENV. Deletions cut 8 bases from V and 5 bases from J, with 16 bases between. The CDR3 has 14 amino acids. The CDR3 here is CASSPPGGNNEQFF. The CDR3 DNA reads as TGTGCCAGCTCGCCTCCGGGCGGGAACAATGAGCAGTTCTTC.

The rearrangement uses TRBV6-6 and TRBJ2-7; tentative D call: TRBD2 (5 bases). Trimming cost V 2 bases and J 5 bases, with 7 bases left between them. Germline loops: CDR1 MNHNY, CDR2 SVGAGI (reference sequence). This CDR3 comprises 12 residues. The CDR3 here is CASSYPGDEQYF. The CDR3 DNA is TGTGCCAGCAGTTACCCCGGGGACGAGCAGTACTTC.

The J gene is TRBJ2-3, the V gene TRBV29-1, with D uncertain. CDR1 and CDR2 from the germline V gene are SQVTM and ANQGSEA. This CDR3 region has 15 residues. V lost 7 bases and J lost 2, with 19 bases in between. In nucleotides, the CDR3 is TGCAGCGCTGCGAGGACCCACTCTACCACAGATACGCAGTATTTT. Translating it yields CSAARTHSTTDTQYF.

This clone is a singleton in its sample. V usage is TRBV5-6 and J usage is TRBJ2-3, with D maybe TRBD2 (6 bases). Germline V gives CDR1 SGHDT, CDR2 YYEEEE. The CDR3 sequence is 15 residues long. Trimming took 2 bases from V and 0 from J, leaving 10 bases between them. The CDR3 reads CASSFAGGSTDTQYF. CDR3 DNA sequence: TGTGCCAGCAGCTTCGCTGGGGGGAGCACAGATACGCAGTATTTT.

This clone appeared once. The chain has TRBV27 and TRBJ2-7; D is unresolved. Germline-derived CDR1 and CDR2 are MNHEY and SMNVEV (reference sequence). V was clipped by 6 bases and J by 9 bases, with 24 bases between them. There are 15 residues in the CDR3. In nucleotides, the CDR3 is TGTGCCAGCAGCATTCGTGGCAGTGCTAAAAATTCGCAGTACTTC. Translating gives CASSIRGSAKNSQYF.

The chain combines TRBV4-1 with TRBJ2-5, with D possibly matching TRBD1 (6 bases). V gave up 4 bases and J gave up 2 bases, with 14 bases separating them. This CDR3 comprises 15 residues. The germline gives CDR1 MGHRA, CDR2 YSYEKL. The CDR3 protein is CASSRTRTEQETQYF. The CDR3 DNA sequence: TGCGCCAGCAGCCGAACCCGGACAGAACAAGAGACCCAGTACTTC.

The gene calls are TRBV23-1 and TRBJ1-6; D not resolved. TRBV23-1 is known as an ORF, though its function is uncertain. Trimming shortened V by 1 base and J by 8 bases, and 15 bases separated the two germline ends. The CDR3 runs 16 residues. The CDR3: CASSQYPARPDSPLHF. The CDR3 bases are TGCGCCAGCAGTCAATACCCCGCCCGACCAGATTCACCCCTCCACTTT.

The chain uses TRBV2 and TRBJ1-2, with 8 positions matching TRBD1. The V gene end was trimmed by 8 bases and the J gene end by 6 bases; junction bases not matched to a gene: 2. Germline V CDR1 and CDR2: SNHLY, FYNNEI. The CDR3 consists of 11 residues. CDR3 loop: CASGTGDGYTF. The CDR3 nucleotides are TGTGCCAGCGGGACAGGAGATGGCTACACCTTC.

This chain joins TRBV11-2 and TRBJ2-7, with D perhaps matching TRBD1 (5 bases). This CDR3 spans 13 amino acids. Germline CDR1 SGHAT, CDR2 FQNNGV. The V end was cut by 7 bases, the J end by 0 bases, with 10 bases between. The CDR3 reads CASKGSDSYEQYF. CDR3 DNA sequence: TGTGCCAGCAAGGGGTCGGACTCCTACGAGCAGTACTTC.

The DNA for the CDR3 is TGTGCCAGCACCCCTGGACTAGGAAGAAACTACGAGCAGTACTTC. As protein: CASTPGLGRNYEQYF. The chain links TRBV28 to TRBJ2-7; TRBD2 agrees at 7 bases. V was pared by 7 bases and J by 3 bases, with 12 bases of the junction left unmatched. Germline CDR1 MDHEN, CDR2 SYDVKM. The CDR3 is 15 residues long.

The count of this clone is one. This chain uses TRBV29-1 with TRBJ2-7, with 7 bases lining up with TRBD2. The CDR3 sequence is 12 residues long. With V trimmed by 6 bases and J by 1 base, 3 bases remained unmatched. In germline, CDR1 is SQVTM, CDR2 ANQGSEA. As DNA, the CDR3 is TGCAGCGTCCCGGGGGGATCCTACGAGCAGTACTTC. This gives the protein CSVPGGSYEQYF.